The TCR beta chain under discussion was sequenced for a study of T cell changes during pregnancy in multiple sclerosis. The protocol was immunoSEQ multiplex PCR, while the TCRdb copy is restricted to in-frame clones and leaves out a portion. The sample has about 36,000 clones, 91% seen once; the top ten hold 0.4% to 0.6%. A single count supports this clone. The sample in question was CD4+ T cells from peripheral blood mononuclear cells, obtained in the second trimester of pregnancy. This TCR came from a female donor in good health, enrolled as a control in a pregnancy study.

This CDR3 reads CASSRTAGRTTGELFF. CDR3 sequence (DNA): TGTGCCAGCAGCCGCACCGCGGGGAGAACCACCGGGGAGCTGTTTTTT. The chain has TRBV7-8 and TRBJ2-2; D might be TRBD2 (6 bases). There are 16 residues in the CDR3. The germline V gene encodes CDR1 SGHVS and CDR2 FQNEAQ. The V and J ends lost 5 bases and 4 bases respectively, with 17 bases between them. The whole variable domain, filled in from reference TRBV7-8 and TRBJ2-2, reads GAGVSQSPRYKVAKRGQDVALRCDPISGHVSLFWYQQALGQGPEFLTYFQNEAQLDKSGLPSDRFFAERPEGSVSTLKIQRTQQEDSAVYLCASSRTAGRTTGELFFGEGSRLTVL.